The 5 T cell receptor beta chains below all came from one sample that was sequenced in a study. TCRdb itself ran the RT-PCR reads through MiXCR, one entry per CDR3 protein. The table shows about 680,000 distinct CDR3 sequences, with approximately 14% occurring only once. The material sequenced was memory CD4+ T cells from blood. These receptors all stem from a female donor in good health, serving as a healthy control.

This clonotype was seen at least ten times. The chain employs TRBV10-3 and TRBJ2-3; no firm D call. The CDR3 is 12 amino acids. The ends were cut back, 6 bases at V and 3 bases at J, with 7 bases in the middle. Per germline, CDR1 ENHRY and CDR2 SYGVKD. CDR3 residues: CAISPQTDTQYF. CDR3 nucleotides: TGTGCCATCAGCCCCCAGACAGATACGCAGTATTTT.

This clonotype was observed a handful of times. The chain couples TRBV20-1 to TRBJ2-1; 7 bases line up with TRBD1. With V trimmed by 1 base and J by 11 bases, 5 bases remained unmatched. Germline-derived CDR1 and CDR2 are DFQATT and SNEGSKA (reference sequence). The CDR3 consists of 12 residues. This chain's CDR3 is CSARATGAKQFF. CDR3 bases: TGCAGTGCTAGAGCTACAGGGGCAAAGCAGTTCTTC.

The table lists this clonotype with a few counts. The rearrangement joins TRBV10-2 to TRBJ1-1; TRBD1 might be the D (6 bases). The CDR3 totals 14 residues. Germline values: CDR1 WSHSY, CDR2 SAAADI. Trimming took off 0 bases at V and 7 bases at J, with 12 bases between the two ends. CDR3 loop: CASSESEGGSEAFF. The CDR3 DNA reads TGCGCCAGCAGTGAGTCGGAAGGGGGGAGTGAAGCTTTCTTT.

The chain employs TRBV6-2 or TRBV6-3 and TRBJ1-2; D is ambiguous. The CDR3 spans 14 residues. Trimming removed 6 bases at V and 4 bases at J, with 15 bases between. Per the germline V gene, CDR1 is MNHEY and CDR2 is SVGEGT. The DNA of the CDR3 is TGTGCCAGCAGCCCAGGACGACCTCGCTATGGCTACACCTTC. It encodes CASSPGRPRYGYTF.

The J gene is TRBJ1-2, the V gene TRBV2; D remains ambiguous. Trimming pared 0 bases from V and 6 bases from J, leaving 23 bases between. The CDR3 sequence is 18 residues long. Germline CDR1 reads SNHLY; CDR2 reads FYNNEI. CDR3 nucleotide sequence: TGTGCCAGCAGTGAAGCGCCGGGTTGGCAGACGGGCGCCCATGGCTACACCTTC. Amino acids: CASSEAPGWQTGAHGYTF. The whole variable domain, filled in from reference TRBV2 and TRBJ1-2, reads EPEVTQTPSHQVTQMGQEVILRCVPISNHLYFYWYRQILGQKVEFLVSFYNNEISEKSEIFDDQFSVERPDGSNFTLKIRSTKLEDSAMYFCASSEAPGWQTGAHGYTFGSGTRLTVV.